This T cell receptor beta chain was retrieved from a study of blood T cell repertoires in COVID-19. At the level of the study: The samples span acute and convalescent COVID-19 from the United States, Italy and Spain. In each case, the material was cDNA or gDNA derived from T cells, B-cell-depleted T cells, or PBMCs.

This clone was observed a single time. Per the authors' pipeline: From reference gene primer amplification, estimates of nucleated cell counts were derived. The assay was immunoSEQ multiplex PCR, and TCRdb's table has in-frame clones only and misses some. Clonal size and the V and J genes are those of that table, whereas D and trimming came from the DNA. The table has 130,000 to 150,000 clones, 87% seen once. Sequences were obtained from peripheral blood. The clonotype was recovered from a man aged 50 or older who had recovered from COVID-19.

This CDR3 is CASTRDRGRNEQFF. The CDR3 nucleotides read TGTGCCAGCACCCGGGACAGGGGTCGCAATGAGCAGTTCTTC. The V gene is TRBV27, the J gene TRBJ2-1; TRBD1 agrees at 10 bases. V shed 7 bases and J 6 bases; nucleotides not matched to a gene: 6. The CDR3 extends over 14 amino acids. CDR1 MNHEY and CDR2 SMNVEV come from the germline V gene (reference sequence).